This T cell receptor beta chain was sequenced during a study of cytomegalovirus exposure and HLA in healthy donors. Findings and caveats of the study: Most observed TCR sequences were rare, whereas some public TCRs were detected in many donors.

This CDR3 has 14 amino acids. Germline values: CDR1 SGHTA, CDR2 FQGTGA. V was pared by 2 bases and J by 3 bases, with 2 bases of the junction left unmatched. This table comes from immunoSEQ multiplex PCR, and its TCRdb copy is limited to in-frame clones, with some not included. The repertoire consists of over 120,000 clones, with roughly 89% occurring once and the leading ten covering about 8.2%. Notes on this clone: Its antigen is as yet unknown.

Sequencing used PBMCs. V and J are TRBV7-3 and TRBJ1-1; the match to TRBD1 covers 8 bases. The TCR sequence derives from a woman aged 18-35 years in good health and CMV-seropositive. The CDR3 is CASSLYRGDTEAFF. Written as DNA, the CDR3 is TGTGCCAGCAGCTTATACAGGGGGGACACTGAAGCTTTCTTT.